These 17 T cell receptor beta chains originate from one sample sequenced in a study of cytomegalovirus exposure and HLA in healthy donors. The PCR made use of 60 Vbeta and 13 Jbeta primers. Only in-frame clones appear in the TCRdb table, and some are missing; sequencing was by immunoSEQ multiplex PCR. Among under 150,000 clones, 80% to 85% were seen once, and the ten largest hold 1.2%. The material sequenced was PBMCs. Every receptor here comes from a boy younger than 18 in good health and CMV-seronegative.

The chain employs TRBV4-3 and TRBJ2-7; D gene unclear. Germline V gene lookup returns CDR1 LGHNA and CDR2 YSLEER. The ends were cut back, 0 bases at V and 6 bases at J, with 15 bases in the middle. The CDR3 contains 15 residues. The CDR3 DNA reads as TGCGCCAGCAGCCAAGATCACGGTGTTGGGCTCGAGCAGTACTTC. Protein product: CASSQDHGVGLEQYF.

The CDR3, as DNA: TGTGCCAGCAGCTTGTTGTTACTAGCATTCCCAGATACGCAGTATTTT. This sequence encodes CASSLLLLAFPDTQYF. The rearrangement links TRBV7-8 to TRBJ2-3, with a tentative D call TRBD2 (6 bases). Germline V gene data show CDR1 as SGHVS and CDR2 as FQNEAQ. The CDR3 extends over 16 amino acids. Trimming took off 3 bases at V and 4 bases at J, with 17 bases between the two ends.

This chain joins TRBV2 and TRBJ2-3, with D maybe TRBD2 (5 bases). Germline V gives CDR1 SNHLY, CDR2 FYNNEI. The length of the CDR3 is 15 residues. Trimming took 6 bases from V and 6 from J, leaving 19 bases between them. This CDR3 reads CASSPPGNPRDTQYF. Here the CDR3 DNA reads TGTGCCAGCAGCCCACCGGGGAACCCTCGGGATACGCAGTATTTT.

This clone appeared a few times. The V and J genes are TRBV5-1 and TRBJ2-1; 7 nucleotides align to TRBD2. Germline V lookup: CDR1 SGHRS, CDR2 YFSETQ. With 4 bases clipped from V and 1 base from J, the junction kept 11 bases outside the gene matches. CDR3 size: 17 residues. The CDR3 DNA is TGCGCCAGCAGCCGGGGTTTAAGGGGAGGGTCCTACAATGAGCAGTTCTTC. Protein product: CASSRGLRGGSYNEQFF.

The V and J genes are TRBV10-3 and TRBJ1-1; tentatively, D is TRBD1 (5 bases). CDR3 length equals 16 residues. The V end lost 6 bases, the J end lost 4 bases, and 21 bases lay between the germline ends. In germline, CDR1 is ENHRY, CDR2 SYGVKD. CDR3: CAISQRMGREGTEAFF. CDR3 bases: TGTGCCATCAGCCAAAGGATGGGCAGGGAAGGCACTGAAGCTTTCTTT.

CDR3 residues: CASTQGRGSNEQFF. The CDR3, as DNA: TGTGCCAGCACTCAGGGGAGGGGTTCGAATGAGCAGTTCTTC. This rearrangement joins TRBV5-6 to TRBJ2-1; D may be TRBD2 (7 bases). CDR3 length: 14 residues. Per germline, CDR1 SGHDT and CDR2 YYEEEE. The V end lost 6 bases, the J end lost 7 bases, and 17 bases lay between the germline ends.

This clone was picked up a small number of times. The V gene is TRBV5-6, the J gene TRBJ1-1; tentatively, D is TRBD1 (5 bases). Deletions cut 0 bases from V and 4 bases from J, with 19 bases between. Germline CDR1 reads SGHDT; CDR2 reads YYEEEE. The CDR3 length is 17 residues. The CDR3 here is CASSLGQGRPLGTEAFF. The CDR3 nucleotides read TGTGCCAGCAGCTTGGGTCAGGGCAGGCCCCTCGGCACTGAAGCTTTCTTT.

The chain uses TRBV6-1 and TRBJ2-1; 8 nucleotides line up with TRBD2. V dropped 7 bases and J dropped 6; count of bases not matched to a gene: 8. Germline CDR1 MNHNS, CDR2 SASEGT. CDR3 length equals 14 residues. The CDR3 coding sequence is TGTGCCAGCATGGCCGGGAGGGCCCGCAATGAGCAGTTCTTC. This translates into CASMAGRARNEQFF.

The rearrangement links TRBV5-4 to TRBJ1-2; 8 positions agree with TRBD1. The germline gives CDR1 SGHNT, CDR2 YYREEE (reference sequence). The ends lost 4 bases at V and 5 bases at J; junction bases unmatched: 4. CDR3 length: 13 amino acids. The CDR3 DNA reads TGTGCCAGCAGCCGTCAGGGGGCATATGGCTACACCTTC. Its protein product is CASSRQGAYGYTF.

V is TRBV5-4 and J is TRBJ1-2; D is possibly TRBD1 (6 bases). The V gene's germline CDR1 is SGHNT and CDR2 YYREEE (reference sequence). V lost 4 bases to trimming and J lost 8 bases, with 15 bases between them. The CDR3 has 13 residues. The CDR3 coding sequence is TGTGCCAGCAGCCTCCCCCCAGGGGACGGCTACACCTTC. Translating it yields CASSLPPGDGYTF.

This clone was found a few times. V is TRBV30 and J is TRBJ1-1, with 7 bases matching TRBD1. V dropped 2 bases and J dropped 3; count of bases not matched to a gene: 3. CDR1 is GTSNPN, CDR2 SVGIG, per germline (reference sequence). The CDR3 spans 13 residues. CDR3 sequence reads: CAWSITGDTEAFF. The CDR3 region has the DNA TGTGCCTGGAGTATCACAGGGGACACTGAAGCTTTCTTT. Based on the CDR3 plus reference TRBV30 and TRBJ1-1, the full variable domain is SQTIHQWPATLVQPVGSPLSLECTVEGTSNPNLYWYRQAAGRGLQLLFYSVGIGQISSEVPQNLSASRPQDRQFILSSKKLLLSDSGFYLCAWSITGDTEAFFGQGTRLTVV.

V usage is TRBV30 and J usage is TRBJ1-3; no definite D call. V was trimmed by 1 base and J by 2 bases, leaving 9 bases between them. CDR1 GTSNPN and CDR2 SVGIG come from the germline V gene (reference sequence). This CDR3 comprises 14 residues. DNA of the CDR3: TGTGCCTGGAGTGCTCAGACAACTGGAAACACCATATATTTT. Protein sequence: CAWSAQTTGNTIYF. Full variable domain (outside the CDR3, taken from reference TRBV30 and TRBJ1-3): SQTIHQWPATLVQPVGSPLSLECTVEGTSNPNLYWYRQAAGRGLQLLFYSVGIGQISSEVPQNLSASRPQDRQFILSSKKLLLSDSGFYLCAWSAQTTGNTIYFGEGSWLTVV.

V and J are TRBV4-1 and TRBJ2-7; D may be TRBD1 (6 bases). Germline V gene data show CDR1 as MGHRA and CDR2 as YSYEKL. V lost 0 bases and J lost 3, with 12 bases in between. The CDR3 length is 15 residues. The CDR3 DNA reads TGCGCCAGCAGCCAAGAACAGGGTACCCTCTACGAGCAGTACTTC. Protein product: CASSQEQGTLYEQYF.

The rearrangement joins TRBV7-9 to TRBJ2-3; 7 bases fit TRBD2. Trimming took 1 base from V and 0 from J; bases not matched to a gene: 1. The V gene's germline CDR1 is SEHNR and CDR2 FQNEAQ (reference sequence). The CDR3 loop spans 15 amino acids. CDR3 nucleotides: TGTGCCAGCAGCTTAGTTAGCGGGAGCACAGATACGCAGTATTTT. Amino acid sequence: CASSLVSGSTDTQYF. The whole variable domain, filled in from reference TRBV7-9 and TRBJ2-3, reads DTGVSQNPRHKITKRGQNVTFRCDPISEHNRLYWYRQTLGQGPEFLTYFQNEAQLEKSRLLSDRFSAERPKGSFSTLEIQRTEQGDSAMYLCASSLVSGSTDTQYFGPGTRLTVL.

The chain has TRBV2 and TRBJ2-5; a weak D match, TRBD2 (5 bases). The end of the DNA aligns better with TRBJ2-7, so the J call may be wrong. CDR1 and CDR2 from the germline V gene are SNHLY and FYNNEI. The CDR3 runs to 12 residues. As DNA, the CDR3 is TGTGCCAGCAGTTCGGACTCTCCCGAGCAGTACTTC. This encodes CASSSDSPEQYF.

The CDR3 region is CSVELAGGWVNDEQYF. DNA of the CDR3: TGCAGCGTTGAACTAGCGGGGGGGTGGGTTAATGACGAGCAGTACTTC. This chain joins TRBV29-1 and TRBJ2-7; TRBD2 matches 12 bases. Germline CDR1 SQVTM, CDR2 ANQGSEA. V lost 2 bases and J lost 5; bases outside the gene matches: 10. This CDR3 spans 16 amino acids.

The chain has TRBV6-5 and TRBJ2-7, with no clear D. V lost 0 bases to trimming and J lost 1 base, with 7 bases between them. The CDR3 has 14 amino acids. Germline assignment: CDR1 MNHEY and CDR2 SVGAGI. The CDR3 sequence: CASSYSRKSYEQYF. The CDR3 region has the DNA TGTGCCAGCAGTTACTCCAGGAAATCCTACGAGCAGTACTTC.